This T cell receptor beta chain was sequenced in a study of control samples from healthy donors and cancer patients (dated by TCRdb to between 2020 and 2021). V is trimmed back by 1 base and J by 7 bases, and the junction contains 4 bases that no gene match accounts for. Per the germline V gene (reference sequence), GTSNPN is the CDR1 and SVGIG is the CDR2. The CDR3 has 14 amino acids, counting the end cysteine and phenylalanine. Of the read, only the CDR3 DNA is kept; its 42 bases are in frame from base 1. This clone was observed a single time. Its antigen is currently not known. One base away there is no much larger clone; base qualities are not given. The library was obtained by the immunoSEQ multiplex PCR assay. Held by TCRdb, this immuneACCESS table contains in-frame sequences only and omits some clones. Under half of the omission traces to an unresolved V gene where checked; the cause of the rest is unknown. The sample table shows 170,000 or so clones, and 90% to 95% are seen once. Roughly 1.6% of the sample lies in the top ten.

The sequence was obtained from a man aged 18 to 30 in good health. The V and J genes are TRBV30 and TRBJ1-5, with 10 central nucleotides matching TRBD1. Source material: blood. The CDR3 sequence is CAWSGQGAKQPQHF. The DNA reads TGTGCCTGGAGTGGACAGGGGGCGAAGCAGCCCCAGCATTTT.